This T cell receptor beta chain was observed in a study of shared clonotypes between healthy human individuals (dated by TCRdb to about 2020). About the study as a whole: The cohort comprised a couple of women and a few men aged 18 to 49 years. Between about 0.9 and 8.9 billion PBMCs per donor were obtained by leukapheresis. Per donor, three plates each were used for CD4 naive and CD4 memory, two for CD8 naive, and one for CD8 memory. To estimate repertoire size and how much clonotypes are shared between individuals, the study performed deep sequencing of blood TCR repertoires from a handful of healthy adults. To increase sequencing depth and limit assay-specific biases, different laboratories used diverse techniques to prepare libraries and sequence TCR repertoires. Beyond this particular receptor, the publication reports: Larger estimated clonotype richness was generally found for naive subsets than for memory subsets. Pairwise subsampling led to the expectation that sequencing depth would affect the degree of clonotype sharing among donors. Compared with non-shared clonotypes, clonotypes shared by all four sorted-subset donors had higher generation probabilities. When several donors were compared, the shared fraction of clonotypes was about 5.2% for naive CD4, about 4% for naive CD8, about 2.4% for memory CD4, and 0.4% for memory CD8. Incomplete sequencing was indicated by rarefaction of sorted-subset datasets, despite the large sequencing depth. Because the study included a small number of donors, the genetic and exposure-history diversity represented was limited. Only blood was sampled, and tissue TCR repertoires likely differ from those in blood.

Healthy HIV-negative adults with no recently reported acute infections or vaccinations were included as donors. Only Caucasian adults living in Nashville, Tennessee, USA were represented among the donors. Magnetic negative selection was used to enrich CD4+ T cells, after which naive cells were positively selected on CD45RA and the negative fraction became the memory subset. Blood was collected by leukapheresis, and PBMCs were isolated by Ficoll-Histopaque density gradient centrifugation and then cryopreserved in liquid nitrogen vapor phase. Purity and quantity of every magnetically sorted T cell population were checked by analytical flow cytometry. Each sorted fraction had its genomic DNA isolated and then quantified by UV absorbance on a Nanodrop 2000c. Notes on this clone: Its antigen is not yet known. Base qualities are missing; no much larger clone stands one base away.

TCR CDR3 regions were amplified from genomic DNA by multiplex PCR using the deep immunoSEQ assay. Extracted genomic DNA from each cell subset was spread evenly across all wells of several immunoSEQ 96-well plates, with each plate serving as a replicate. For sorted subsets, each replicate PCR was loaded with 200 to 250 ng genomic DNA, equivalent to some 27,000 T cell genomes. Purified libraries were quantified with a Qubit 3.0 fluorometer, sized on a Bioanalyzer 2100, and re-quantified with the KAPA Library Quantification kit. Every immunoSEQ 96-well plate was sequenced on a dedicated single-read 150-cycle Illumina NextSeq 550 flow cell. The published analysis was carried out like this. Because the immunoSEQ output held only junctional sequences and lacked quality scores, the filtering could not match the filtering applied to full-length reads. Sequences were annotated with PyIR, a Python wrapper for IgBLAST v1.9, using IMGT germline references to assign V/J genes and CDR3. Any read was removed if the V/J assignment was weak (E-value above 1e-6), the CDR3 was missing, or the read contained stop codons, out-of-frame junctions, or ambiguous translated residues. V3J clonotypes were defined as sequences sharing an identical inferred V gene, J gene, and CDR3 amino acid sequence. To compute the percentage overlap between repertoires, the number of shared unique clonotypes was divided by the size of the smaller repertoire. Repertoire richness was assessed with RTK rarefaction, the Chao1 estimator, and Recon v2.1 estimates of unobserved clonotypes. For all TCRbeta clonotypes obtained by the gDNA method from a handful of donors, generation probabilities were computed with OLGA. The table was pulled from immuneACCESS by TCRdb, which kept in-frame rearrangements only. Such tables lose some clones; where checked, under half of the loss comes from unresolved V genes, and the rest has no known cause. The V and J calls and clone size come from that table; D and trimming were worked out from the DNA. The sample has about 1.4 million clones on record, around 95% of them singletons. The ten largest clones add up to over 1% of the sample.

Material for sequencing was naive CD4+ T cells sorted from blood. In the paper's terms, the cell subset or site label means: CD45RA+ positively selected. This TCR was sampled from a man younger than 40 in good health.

The bases are TGTGCCAGCAGTTACGCCCCAGGACCCAACCAAGAGACCCAGTACTTC. This is translated as CASSYAPGPNQETQYF. The V and J segments used are TRBV6-6 and TRBJ2-5; the D gene identity is not certain. Deletion took 2 bases off V and 0 bases off J, with a span of 13 bases between the germline ends. Looking up the germline V gene (reference sequence) yields CDR1 MNHNY and CDR2 SVGAGI. Spanning cysteine to phenylalanine, the CDR3 consists of 16 amino acids. Just the 48-base CDR3 DNA is kept, in frame starting at base 1.